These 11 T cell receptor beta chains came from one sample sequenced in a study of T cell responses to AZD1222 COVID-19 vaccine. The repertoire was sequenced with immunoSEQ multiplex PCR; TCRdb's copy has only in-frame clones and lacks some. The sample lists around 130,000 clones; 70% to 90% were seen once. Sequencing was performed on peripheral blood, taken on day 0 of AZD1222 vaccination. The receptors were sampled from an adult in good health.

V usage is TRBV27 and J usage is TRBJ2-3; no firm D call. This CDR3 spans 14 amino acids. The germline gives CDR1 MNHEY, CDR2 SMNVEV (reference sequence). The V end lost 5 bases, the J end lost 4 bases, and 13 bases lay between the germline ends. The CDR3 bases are TGTGCCAGCAGTCTCTCCGCCGCGGCAGATACGCAGTATTTT. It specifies CASSLSAAADTQYF.

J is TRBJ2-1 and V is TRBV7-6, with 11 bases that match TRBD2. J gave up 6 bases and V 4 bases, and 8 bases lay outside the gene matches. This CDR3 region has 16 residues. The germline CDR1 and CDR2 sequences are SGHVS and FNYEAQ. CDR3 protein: CASSSELAGDRNEQFF. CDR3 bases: TGTGCCAGCAGCTCAGAACTAGCGGGAGATCGCAATGAGCAGTTCTTC.

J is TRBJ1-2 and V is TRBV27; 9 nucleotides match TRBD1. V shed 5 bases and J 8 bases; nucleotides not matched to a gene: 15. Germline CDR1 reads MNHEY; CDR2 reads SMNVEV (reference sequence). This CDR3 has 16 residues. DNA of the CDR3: TGTGCCAGCAGTCCCCTCAGGGGGGACAGGGTTGAGGGCTACACCTTC. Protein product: CASSPLRGDRVEGYTF.

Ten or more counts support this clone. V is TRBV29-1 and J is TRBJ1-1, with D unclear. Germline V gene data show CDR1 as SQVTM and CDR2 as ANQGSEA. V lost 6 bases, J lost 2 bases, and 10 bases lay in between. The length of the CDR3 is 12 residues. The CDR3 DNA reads TGCAGCGTCTACACCCCAAACACTGAAGCTTTCTTT. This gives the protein CSVYTPNTEAFF.

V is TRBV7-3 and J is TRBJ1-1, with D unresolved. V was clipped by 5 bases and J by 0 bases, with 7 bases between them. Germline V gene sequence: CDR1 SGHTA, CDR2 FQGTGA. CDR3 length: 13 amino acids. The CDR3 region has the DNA TGTGCCAGCAGCGCACACCTGAACACTGAAGCTTTCTTT. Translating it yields CASSAHLNTEAFF.

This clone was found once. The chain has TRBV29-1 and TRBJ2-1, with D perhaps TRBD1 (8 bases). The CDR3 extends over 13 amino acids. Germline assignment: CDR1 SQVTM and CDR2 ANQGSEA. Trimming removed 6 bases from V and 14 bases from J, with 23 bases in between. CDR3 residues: CSVPTGQGGTKFF. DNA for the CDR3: TGCAGCGTACCGACCGGACAGGGAGGGACGAAGTTCTTC.

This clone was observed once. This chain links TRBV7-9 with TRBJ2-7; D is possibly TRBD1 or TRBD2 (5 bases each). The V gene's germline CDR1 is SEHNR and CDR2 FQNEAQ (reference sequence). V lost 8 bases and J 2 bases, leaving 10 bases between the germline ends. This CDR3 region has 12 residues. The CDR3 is CASGDRTYEQYF. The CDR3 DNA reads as TGTGCCAGCGGGGACCGAACCTACGAGCAGTACTTC.

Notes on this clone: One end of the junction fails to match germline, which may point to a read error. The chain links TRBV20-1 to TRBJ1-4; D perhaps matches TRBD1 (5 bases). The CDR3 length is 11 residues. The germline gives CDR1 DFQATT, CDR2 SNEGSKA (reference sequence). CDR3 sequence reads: CSARRDRDDYF. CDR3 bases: TGCAGTGCTAGGAGGGACCGGGACGATTATTTT.

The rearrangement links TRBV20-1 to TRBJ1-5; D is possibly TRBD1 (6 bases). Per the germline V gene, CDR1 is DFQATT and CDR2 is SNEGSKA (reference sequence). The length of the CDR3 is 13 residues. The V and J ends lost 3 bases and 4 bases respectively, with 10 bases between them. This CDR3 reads CSASNRDNQPQHF. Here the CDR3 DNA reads TGCAGTGCTAGTAACAGGGATAATCAGCCCCAGCATTTT.

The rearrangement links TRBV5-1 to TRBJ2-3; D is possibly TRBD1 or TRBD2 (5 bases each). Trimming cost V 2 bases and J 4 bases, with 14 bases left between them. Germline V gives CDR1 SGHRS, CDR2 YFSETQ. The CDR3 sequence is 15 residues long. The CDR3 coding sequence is TGCGCCAGCAGCTTCGCAGGGAGAGGGGCAGATACGCAGTATTTT. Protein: CASSFAGRGADTQYF.

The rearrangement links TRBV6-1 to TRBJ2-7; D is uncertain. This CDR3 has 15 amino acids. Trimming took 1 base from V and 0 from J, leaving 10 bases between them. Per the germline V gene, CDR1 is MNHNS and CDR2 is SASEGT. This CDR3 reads CASSEDTGPSYEQYF. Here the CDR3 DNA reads TGTGCCAGCAGTGAAGATACGGGCCCCTCCTACGAGCAGTACTTC.